The clone carrying this T cell receptor beta chain was counted between two and nine times. This sample stems from a study of CD8+ T cells in alopecia areata. On the study more broadly: Each of the treated patients was given oral tofacitinib, 5 to 10 mg twice daily, for moderate-to-severe alopecia areata. The tofacitinib course ran for 6 to 18 months and was followed by 6 months off drug.

Trimming pared 0 bases from V and 10 bases from J, leaving 7 bases between. Germline CDR1 is SNHLY and CDR2 is FYNNEI. This CDR3 is 12 amino acids long. CD4+ and CD8+ T cells were sorted from PBMCs. Extracted RNA was reverse transcribed, and the resulting cDNA served as sequencing template. Sequencing used immunoSEQ multiplex PCR; TCRdb keeps in-frame clones, though not all of them. Among 200,000 to 250,000 clones, around three fifths were seen once, and the ten largest hold around 0.44%. The receptor comes from a human donor with alopecia areata. The sequencing here drew on CD4+ T cells sorted from blood, taken at week 0. J is TRBJ2-1 and V is TRBV2; D is ambiguous. DNA of the CDR3: TGTGCCAGCAGTGAAGCGGGCCCCGAGCAGTTCTTC. Its protein is CASSEAGPEQFF. The full variable domain, its missing parts supplied by reference TRBV2 and TRBJ2-1, is EPEVTQTPSHQVTQMGQEVILRCVPISNHLYFYWYRQILGQKVEFLVSFYNNEISEKSEIFDDQFSVERPDGSNFTLKIRSTKLEDSAMYFCASSEAGPEQFFGPGTRLTVL.